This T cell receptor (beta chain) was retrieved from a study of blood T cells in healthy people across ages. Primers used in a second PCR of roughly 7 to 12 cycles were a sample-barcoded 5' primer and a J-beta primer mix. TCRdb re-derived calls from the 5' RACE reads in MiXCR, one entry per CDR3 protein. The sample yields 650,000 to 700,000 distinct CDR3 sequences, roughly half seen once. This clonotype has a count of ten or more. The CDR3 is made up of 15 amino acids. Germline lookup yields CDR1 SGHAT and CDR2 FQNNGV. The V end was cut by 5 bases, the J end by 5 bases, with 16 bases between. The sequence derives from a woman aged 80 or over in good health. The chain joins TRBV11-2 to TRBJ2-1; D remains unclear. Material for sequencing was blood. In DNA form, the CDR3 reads TGTGCCAGCAGCCCACTCCGGACGCTAAACAATGAGCAGTTCTTC. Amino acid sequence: CASSPLRTLNNEQFF. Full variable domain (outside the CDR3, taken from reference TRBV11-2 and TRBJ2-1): EAGVAQSPRYKIIEKRQSVAFWCNPISGHATLYWYQQILGQGPKLLIQFQNNGVVDDSQLPKDRFSAERLKGVDSTLKIQPAKLEDSAVYLCASSPLRTLNNEQFFGPGTRLTVL.